The T cell receptor beta chain under discussion was sequenced for a study of response to subunit inactivated influenza vaccine (dated 2018 in TCRdb). Broadly, across the study: The study used deep quantitative T cell receptor repertoire profiling to track responses to a trivalent subunit inactivated influenza vaccine. Study-level results and caveats: The authors proposed that each seasonal influenza vaccination may bring in only a limited number of new T cells.

Libraries were constructed by RT-PCR. Sequenced using an Illumina HiSeq 2500. TCRdb handled the public reads itself, with Q25 trimming in fastp and clone calling in MiXCR, and kept productive beta chains. Rows with one shared CDR3 protein collapse into an entry with the most common genes and DNA. The sample table holds 450,000 to 600,000 distinct CDR3 sequences, of which 7.6% were seen once. The top ten clones comprise over 10% of the sample. This clonotype was counted at least ten times. The specificity of this receptor is unknown. It has no much larger one-base neighbor in the sample; base qualities were not kept. CDR3 length: 16 amino acids, cysteine to phenylalanine. Of all the DNA, just the CDR3 is kept, 48 bases in frame from base 1. As encoded in the germline V gene, CDR1 is MNHNS while CDR2 is SASEGT. V sheds 4 bases and J sheds 0 bases, leaving 12 bases between their ends.

The chain joins TRBV6-1 to TRBJ1-4; tentative D gene TRBD1, with 6 bases matching. The receptor's source is a man aged 45 to 75 who received an inactivated influenza vaccine. Donor details come from another sample of the same person, matched by shared clones. This sample comprised PBMCs from blood, obtained around 25 months after vaccination. The DNA sequence is as follows: TGTGCCAGCAGTGCTCTACCAGGGGCAACTAATGAAAAACTGTTTTTT. It translates to CASSALPGATNEKLFF.